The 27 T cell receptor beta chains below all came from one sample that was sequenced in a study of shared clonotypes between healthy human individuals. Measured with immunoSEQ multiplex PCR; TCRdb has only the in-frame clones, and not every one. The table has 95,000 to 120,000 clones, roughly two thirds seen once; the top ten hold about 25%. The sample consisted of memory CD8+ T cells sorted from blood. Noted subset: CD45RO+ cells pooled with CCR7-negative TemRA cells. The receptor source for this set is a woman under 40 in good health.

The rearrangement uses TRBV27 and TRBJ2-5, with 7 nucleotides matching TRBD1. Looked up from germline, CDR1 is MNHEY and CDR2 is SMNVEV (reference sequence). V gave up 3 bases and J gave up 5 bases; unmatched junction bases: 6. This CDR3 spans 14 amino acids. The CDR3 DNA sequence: TGTGCCAGCAGTTTCCTACAGGGGCGGGAGACCCAGTACTTC. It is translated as CASSFLQGRETQYF.

CDR3 amino acids: CASSQDPELNYGYTF. The DNA of the CDR3 is TGCGCCAGCAGCCAAGATCCAGAGTTGAACTATGGCTACACCTTC. The chain uses TRBV4-1 and TRBJ1-2; D is unclear. With 0 bases removed from V and 2 bases from J, the gap between germline ends came to 10 bases. CDR1 and CDR2 (germline): MGHRA, YSYEKL. This CDR3 has 15 residues.

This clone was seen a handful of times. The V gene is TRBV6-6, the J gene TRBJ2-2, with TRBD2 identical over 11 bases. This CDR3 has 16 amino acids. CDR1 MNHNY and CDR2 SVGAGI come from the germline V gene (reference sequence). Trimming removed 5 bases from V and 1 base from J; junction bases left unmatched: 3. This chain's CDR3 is CASSGGLAGNTGELFF. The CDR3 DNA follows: TGTGCCAGCAGTGGCGGACTAGCGGGGAACACCGGGGAGCTGTTTTTT.

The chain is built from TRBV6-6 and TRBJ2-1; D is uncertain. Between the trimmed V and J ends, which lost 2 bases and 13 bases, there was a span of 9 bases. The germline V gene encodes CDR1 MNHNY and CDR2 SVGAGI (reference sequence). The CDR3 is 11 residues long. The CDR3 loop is CASSYATLQFF. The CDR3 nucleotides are TGTGCCAGCAGTTACGCGACCCTTCAGTTCTTC.

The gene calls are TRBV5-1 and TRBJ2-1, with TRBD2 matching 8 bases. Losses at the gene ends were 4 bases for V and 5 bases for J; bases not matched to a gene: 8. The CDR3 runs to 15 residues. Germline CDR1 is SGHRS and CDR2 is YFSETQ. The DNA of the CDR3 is TGCGCCAGCAGCCCGAGGACTAGCAGGGACAATGAGCAGTTCTTC. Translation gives CASSPRTSRDNEQFF.

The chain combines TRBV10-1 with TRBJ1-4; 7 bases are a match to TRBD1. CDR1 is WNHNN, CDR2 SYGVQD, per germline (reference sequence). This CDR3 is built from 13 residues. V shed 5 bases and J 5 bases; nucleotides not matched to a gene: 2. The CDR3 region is CASSRDRNEKLFF. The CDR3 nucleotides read TGCGCCAGCAGTCGGGACAGAAATGAAAAACTGTTTTTT.

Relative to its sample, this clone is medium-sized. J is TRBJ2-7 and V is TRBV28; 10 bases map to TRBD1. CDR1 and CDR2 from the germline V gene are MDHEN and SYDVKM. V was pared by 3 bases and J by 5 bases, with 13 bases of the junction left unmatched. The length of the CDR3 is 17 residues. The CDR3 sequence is CASSFLGTGELSDEQYF. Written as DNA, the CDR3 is TGTGCCAGCAGTTTTTTAGGGACAGGGGAGTTATCTGACGAGCAGTACTTC.

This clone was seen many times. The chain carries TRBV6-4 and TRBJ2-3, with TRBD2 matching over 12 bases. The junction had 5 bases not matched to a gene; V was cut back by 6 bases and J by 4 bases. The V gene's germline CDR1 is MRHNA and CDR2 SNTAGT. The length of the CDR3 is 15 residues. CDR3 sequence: CASRRTSGNSDTQYF. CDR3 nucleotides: TGTGCCAGCAGGAGGACTAGCGGGAATTCAGATACGCAGTATTTT.

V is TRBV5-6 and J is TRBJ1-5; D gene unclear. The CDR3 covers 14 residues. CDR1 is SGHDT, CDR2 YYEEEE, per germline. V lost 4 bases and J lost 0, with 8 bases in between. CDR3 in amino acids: CASSPRFSNQPQHF. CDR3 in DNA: TGTGCCAGCAGCCCCCGATTTAGCAATCAGCCCCAGCATTTT. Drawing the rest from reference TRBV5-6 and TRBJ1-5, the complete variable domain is DAGVTQSPTHLIKTRGQQVTLRCSPKSGHDTVSWYQQALGQGPQFIFQYYEEEERQRGNFPDRFSGHQFPNYSSELNVNALLLGDSALYLCASSPRFSNQPQHFGDGTRLSIL.

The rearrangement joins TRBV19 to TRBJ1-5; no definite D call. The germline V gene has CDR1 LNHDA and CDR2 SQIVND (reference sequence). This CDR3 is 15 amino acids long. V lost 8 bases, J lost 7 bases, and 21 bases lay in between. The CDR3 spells CASRDAYVAKQPQHF. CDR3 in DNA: TGTGCCAGTCGCGACGCCTACGTGGCAAAACAGCCCCAGCATTTT.

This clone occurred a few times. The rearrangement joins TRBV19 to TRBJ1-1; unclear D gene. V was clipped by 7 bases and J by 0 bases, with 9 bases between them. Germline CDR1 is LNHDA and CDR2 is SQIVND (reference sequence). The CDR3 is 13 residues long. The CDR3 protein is CASKSFMNTEAFF. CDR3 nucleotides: TGTGCCAGTAAGTCTTTCATGAACACTGAAGCTTTCTTT.

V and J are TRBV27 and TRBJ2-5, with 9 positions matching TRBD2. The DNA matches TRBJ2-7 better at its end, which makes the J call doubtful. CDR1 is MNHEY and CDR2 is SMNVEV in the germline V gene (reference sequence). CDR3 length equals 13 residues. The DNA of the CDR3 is TGTGCCACGCTTCCCCTAGCGGGAACCGAGCAGTACTTC. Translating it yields CATLPLAGTEQYF.

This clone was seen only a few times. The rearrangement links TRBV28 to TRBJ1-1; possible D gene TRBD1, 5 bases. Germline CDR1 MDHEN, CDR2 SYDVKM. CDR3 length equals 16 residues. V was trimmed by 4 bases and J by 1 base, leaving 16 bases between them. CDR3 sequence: CASSSPTEGPNTEAFF. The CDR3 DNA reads TGTGCCAGCAGTTCCCCGACAGAGGGCCCGAACACTGAAGCTTTCTTT.

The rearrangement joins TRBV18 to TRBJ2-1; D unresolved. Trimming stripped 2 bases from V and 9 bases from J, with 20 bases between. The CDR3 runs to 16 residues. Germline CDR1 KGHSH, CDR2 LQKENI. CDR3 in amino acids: CASSPTASVPWGEQFF. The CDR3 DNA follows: TGTGCCAGCTCACCAACGGCGTCAGTACCTTGGGGTGAGCAGTTCTTC.

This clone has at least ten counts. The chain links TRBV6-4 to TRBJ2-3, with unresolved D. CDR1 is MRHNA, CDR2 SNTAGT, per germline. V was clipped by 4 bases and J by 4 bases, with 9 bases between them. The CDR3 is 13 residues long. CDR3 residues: CASSAGDSDTQYF. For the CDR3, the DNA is TGTGCCAGCAGTGCAGGAGATTCAGATACGCAGTATTTT.

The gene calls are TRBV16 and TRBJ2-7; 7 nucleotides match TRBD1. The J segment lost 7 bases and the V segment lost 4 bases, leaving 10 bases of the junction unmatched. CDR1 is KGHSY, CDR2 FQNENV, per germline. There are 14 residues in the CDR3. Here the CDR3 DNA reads TGTGCCAGCAGCCCCGAGGTGACAGGGTGGGAGCAGTACTTC. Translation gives CASSPEVTGWEQYF.

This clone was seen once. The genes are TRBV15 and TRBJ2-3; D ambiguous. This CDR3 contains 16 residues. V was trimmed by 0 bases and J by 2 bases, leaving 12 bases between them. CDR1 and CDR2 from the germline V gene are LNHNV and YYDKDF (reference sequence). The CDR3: CATSRDREWFTDTQYF. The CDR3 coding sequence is TGTGCCACCAGCAGAGATCGTGAGTGGTTCACAGATACGCAGTATTTT.

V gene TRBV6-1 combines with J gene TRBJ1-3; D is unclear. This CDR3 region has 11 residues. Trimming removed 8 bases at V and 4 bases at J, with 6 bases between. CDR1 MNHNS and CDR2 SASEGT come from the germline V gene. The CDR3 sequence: CASSRGNTIYF. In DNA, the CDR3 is TGTGCCAGCTCAAGGGGAAACACCATATATTTT.

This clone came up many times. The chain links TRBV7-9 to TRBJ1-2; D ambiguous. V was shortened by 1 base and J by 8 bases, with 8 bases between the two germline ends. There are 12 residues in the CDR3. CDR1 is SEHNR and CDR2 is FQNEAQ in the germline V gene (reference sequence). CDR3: CASSLVRQGYTF. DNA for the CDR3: TGTGCCAGCAGCTTAGTAAGGCAAGGCTACACCTTC.

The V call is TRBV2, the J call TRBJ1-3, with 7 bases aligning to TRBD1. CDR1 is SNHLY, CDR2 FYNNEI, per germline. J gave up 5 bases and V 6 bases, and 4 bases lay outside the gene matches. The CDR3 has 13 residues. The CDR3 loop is CASRTGQRNTIYF. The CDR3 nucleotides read TGTGCCAGCAGGACGGGACAGCGAAACACCATATATTTT.

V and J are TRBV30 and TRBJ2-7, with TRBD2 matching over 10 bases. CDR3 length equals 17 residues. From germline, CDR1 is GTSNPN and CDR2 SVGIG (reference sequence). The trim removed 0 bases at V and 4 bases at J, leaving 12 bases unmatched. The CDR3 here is CAWSVRSQASGSYEQYF. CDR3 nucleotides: TGTGCCTGGAGTGTACGGTCCCAGGCTAGCGGGAGTTACGAGCAGTACTTC.

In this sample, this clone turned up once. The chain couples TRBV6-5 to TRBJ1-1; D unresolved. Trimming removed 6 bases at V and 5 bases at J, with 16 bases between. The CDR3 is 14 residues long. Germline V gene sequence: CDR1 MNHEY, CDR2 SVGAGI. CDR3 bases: TGTGCCAGCAGCCAAACTTTGAGCGGTACTGAAGCTTTCTTT. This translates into CASSQTLSGTEAFF.

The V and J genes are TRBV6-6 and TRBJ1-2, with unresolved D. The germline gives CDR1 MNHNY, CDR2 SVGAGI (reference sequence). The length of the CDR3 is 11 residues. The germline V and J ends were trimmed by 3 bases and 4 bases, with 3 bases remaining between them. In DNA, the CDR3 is TGTGCCAGCAGTTATTCCTATGGCTACACCTTC. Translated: CASSYSYGYTF.

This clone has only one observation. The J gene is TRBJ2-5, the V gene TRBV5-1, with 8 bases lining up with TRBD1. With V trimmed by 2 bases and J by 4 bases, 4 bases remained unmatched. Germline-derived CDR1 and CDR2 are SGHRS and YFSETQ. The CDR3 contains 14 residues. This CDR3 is CASSFIRGRETQYF. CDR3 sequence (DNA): TGCGCCAGCAGCTTCATCAGGGGGCGAGAGACCCAGTACTTC.

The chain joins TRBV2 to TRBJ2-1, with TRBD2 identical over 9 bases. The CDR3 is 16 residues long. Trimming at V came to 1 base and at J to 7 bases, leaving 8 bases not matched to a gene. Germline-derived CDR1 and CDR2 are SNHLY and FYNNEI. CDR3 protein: CASSEDLRLADNEQFF. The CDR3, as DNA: TGTGCCAGCAGTGAAGATCTAAGACTAGCGGATAATGAGCAGTTCTTC. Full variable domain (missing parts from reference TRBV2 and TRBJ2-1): EPEVTQTPSHQVTQMGQEVILRCVPISNHLYFYWYRQILGQKVEFLVSFYNNEISEKSEIFDDQFSVERPDGSNFTLKIRSTKLEDSAMYFCASSEDLRLADNEQFFGPGTRLTVL.

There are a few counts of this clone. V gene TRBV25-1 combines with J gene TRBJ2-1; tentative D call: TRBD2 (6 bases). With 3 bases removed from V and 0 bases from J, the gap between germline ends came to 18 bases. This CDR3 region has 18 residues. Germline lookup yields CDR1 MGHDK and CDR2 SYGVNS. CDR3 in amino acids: CASSDPTSSASSYNEQFF. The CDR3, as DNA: TGTGCCAGCAGTGATCCCACGTCTAGCGCTAGCTCCTACAATGAGCAGTTCTTC.

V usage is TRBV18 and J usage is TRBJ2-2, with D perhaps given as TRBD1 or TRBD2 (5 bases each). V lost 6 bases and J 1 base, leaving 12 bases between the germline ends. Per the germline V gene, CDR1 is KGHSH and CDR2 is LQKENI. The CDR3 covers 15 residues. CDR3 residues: CASSIRDVNTGELFF. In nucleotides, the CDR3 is TGTGCCAGCTCCATACGGGACGTGAACACCGGGGAGCTGTTTTTT.